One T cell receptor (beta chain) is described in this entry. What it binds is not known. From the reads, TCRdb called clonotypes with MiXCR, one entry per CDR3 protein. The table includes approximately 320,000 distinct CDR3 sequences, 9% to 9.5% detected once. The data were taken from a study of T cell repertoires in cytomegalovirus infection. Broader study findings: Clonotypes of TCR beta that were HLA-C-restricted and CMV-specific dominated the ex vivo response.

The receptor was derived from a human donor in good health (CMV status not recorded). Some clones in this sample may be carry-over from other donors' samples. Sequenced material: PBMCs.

The CDR3 sequence: CASSPTGDNQPQHF. DNA for the CDR3: TGTGCCAGCTCACCTACAGGCGACAATCAGCCCCAGCATTTT. The chain employs TRBV18 and TRBJ1-5, with D maybe TRBD1 (5 bases). V was cut by 3 bases and J by 3 bases, with 9 bases left in between. The V gene's germline CDR1 is KGHSH and CDR2 LQKENI. This CDR3 spans 14 amino acids.